The T cell receptor (beta chain) under discussion was sequenced for a study of blood T cells in healthy people across ages (dated by TCRdb to between 2014 and 2017). In terms of the full investigation: In model experiments, template switching captured about one uniquely barcoded TCR beta cDNA molecule for every two T cells. The study analyzed two additional independent replicas of 1 million unique cDNA reads from the same blood draw for two donors, one aged 18 to 29 and one aged 80 or older. Using deep sequencing normalized with unique cDNA molecular identifiers, the study measured how TCR beta repertoire diversity changes with age. The donors were split into four age groups: young (average around 15 years), middle-aged (about 40), aged (more than 55) and long-lived (over 75). To avoid experimental bias, donors of different ages were spread randomly across the sequencing lanes. The research as a whole found: Compared with the aged group, more naive CD4+ T cells, fewer expanded clones and increased TCR diversity were shown by the long-lived group, suggesting age selection. Observed TCR beta diversity correlated strongly with the percentage of naive T cells measured by flow cytometry. Conclusive comparison of naive and antigen-experienced compartments was prevented by the profiling of bulk unsorted PBMCs. As age increased, observed TCR beta diversity per million T cells dropped in a roughly linear way, and a significant reduction was already evident by age 40. Estimates of total diversity based on one million sequenced T cells were considered lower bounds and underestimates. Donor CMV infection status was unknown, potentially confounding age-related changes in expanded clonotypes.

The donors were roughly 40 Caucasian individuals from Russia, aged 6 to 90 years, who were systemically healthy. Each donor gave ten milliliters of peripheral blood, drawn into EDTA-treated Vacutainer tubes. Ficoll-Paque density-gradient centrifugation was used to isolate PBMCs, with at least 6.5 million per sample. Trizol reagent was used to extract total RNA from PBMCs, with at least 6 micrograms per sample. For every donor, an aliquot of PBMCs went through flow cytometry to measure the percentages of naive CD45RAhigh/CD27high T cells. Points on this clonotype: This receptor's antigen is unknown. No base qualities exist here, and no much larger clone lies one base off it.

V is trimmed back by 6 bases and J by 3 bases, and the junction contains 9 bases that no gene match accounts for. The CDR3, from cysteine to phenylalanine, totals 15 residues. The read is trimmed to its CDR3 DNA, 45 bases read in frame from base 1. Library creation used 5' RACE. Sequencing instrument: Illumina HiSeq 2500. A second about 6 to 11 cycle PCR used a sample-barcoded 5' primer and a J-beta primer mix. A template-switch 5' adaptor carrying 12 random nucleotides introduced a unique molecular identifier onto each TCR beta cDNA molecule. At least 2.5 million CDR3-containing paired-end reads were obtained from each sample. All of the RNA was converted into first-strand cDNA using the Mint cDNA synthesis kit, with a TRBC-specific oligonucleotide serving as the primer. Following uracil-DNA glycosylase treatment, a first 18-cycle PCR with universal primers M1SS and BC2_uni_R was performed on all cDNA. For the original study's pipeline: For normalization, 1 million high-quality reads were randomly selected from each sample, with every read carrying a distinct molecular identifier. Instead of being binned into consensus sequences, reads with shared molecular identifiers were discarded. MiTCR, set to a Q25 quality threshold and the strictest error-elimination algorithm, was used for CDR3 identification, clonotype clustering and error correction. A nonparametric unseen species model with Euler transformation was used to estimate lower-bound total TCR beta diversity. TCRdb trimmed public reads at Q25 via fastp, called clones via MiXCR and kept in-frame beta chains. Identical CDR3 protein sequences are pooled into one entry, listed with their most common genes and DNA. The V and J calls were determined by TCRdb, not by the authors. Recorded for this sample are 1.4 million or so distinct CDR3 sequences; 35% to 45% of them occurred a single time. The ten largest clonotypes hold over 3.5% of the sample.

Material for sequencing was blood. In this chain, TRBV12-3 or TRBV12-4 is recombined with TRBJ2-3; 7 central nucleotides agree with TRBD2. The clonotype was recovered from a woman aged 18-35 years in good health. The CDR3 loop reads CASRLGRAGTDTQYF. The base sequence is TGTGCCAGCAGGCTTGGGCGAGCGGGGACAGATACGCAGTATTTT.